This T cell receptor (beta chain) was documented in a study of OX40 agonist ivuxolimab in advanced cancers. Across the whole study: Mean age roughly 65 years, range 23 to 79; around 80% male.

Produced via immunoSEQ multiplex PCR; TCRdb's table is partial and in-frame only. The repertoire includes approximately 120,000 clones, 92% of them detected once, and under 0.95% sits in the top ten. The CDR3 is made up of 14 amino acids. The V end was cut by 1 base, the J end by 4 bases, with 10 bases between. Per germline, CDR1 SGDLS and CDR2 YYNGEE. Sequencing used CD4+ or CD8+ T cells sorted from blood, obtained in a trial of the OX40 agonist ivuxolimab. The J gene is TRBJ2-3, the V gene TRBV9; tentatively, D is TRBD2 (5 bases). This clonotype was obtained from an adult with an advanced solid tumor such as melanoma, head and neck, liver or kidney cancer. CDR3 coding DNA: TGTGCCAGCAGCGTATCTAGCCAGGCAGATACGCAGTATTTT. Translated: CASSVSSQADTQYF.